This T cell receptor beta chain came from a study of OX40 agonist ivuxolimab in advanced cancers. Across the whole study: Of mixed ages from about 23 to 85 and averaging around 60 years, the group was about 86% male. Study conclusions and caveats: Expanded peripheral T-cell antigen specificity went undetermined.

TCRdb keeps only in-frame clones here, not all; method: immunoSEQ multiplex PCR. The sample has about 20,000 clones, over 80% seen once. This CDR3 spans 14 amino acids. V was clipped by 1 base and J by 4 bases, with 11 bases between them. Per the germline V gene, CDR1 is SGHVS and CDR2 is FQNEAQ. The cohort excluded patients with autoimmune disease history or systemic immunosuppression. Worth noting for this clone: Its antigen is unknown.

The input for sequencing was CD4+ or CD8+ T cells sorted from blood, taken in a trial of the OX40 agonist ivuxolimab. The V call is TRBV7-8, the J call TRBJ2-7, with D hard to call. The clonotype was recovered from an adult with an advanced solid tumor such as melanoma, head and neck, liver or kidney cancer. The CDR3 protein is CASSLVSSPYEQYF. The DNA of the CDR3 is TGTGCCAGCAGCTTAGTTAGCTCCCCGTACGAGCAGTACTTC.